One and the same sample provided the 3 T cell receptor beta chains below, sequenced in a study of tumor-infiltrating lymphocytes in primary liver carcinoma. With a constant-region primer, TCR beta cDNA was made from about 0.55 ug of total RNA. Libraries covering TCR beta were generated through three nested multiplex PCR rounds (using a slightly modified ARM-PCR). Researchers ran the first two PCR rounds for roughly 10 cycles each with TRBV1-TRBV30 forward primers and a C-beta reverse primer. TCRdb re-analysed the multiplex PCR reads in MiXCR, keeping a single row per CDR3 protein. The sample gives about 74,000 distinct CDR3 sequences, roughly three quarters of which show up once; about 30% is in the top ten. The roughly 17-32 mg bulk tissue piece was not sorted before simultaneous RNA and DNA extraction. The sample was liver tumor tissue from sampling region 4. The subset denotes: tumor region T4, right-lateral pole. These receptors all stem from a man in his forties or fifties with primary liver carcinoma and hepatitis B virus infection.

Regarding this clonotype: Being one base from a much bigger clone, this may be a read error. V is TRBV7-9 and J is TRBJ2-7, with 7 bases lining up with TRBD2. The V gene's germline CDR1 is SEHNR and CDR2 FQNEAQ (reference sequence). The CDR3 is 11 amino acids. CDR3 DNA sequence: TGTGCCGGCAGCTTAGGGAGGGTTTGGTACTTC. This gives the protein CAGSLGRVWYF. The full variable domain, its missing parts supplied by reference TRBV7-9 and TRBJ2-7, is DTGVSQNPRHKITKRGQNVTFRCDPISEHNRLYWYRQTLGQGPEFLTYFQNEAQLEKSRLLSDRFSAERPKGSFSTLEIQRTEQGDSAMYLCAGSLGRVWYFGPGTRLTVT.

At least ten counts were recorded for this clonotype. Here the CDR3 DNA reads TGTGCCACGGGACCGGGGACCTACACCGGGGAGCTGTTTTTT. This sequence encodes CATGPGTYTGELFF. The rearrangement uses TRBV6-6 and TRBJ2-2; D might be TRBD1 or TRBD2, each matching 5 bases. The germline V and J ends were trimmed by 10 bases and 3 bases, with 15 bases remaining between them. The CDR3 runs to 14 residues. Germline-derived CDR1 and CDR2 are MNHNY and SVGAGI (reference sequence).

Details on this clonotype: An end of the junction does not agree with germline; a read error may underlie this. The V and J genes are TRBV5-4 and TRBJ1-2, with D hard to call. The CDR3 is made up of 14 amino acids. Germline V lookup: CDR1 SGHNT, CDR2 YYREEE (reference sequence). The CDR3 DNA follows: TGTGTCAGCACCATTGGTGGATCAGGTTTTGACTACACCTTC. Its translation is CVSTIGGSGFDYTF.